The 8 T cell receptor beta chains reported below all come from one sample, sequenced in a study of cytomegalovirus exposure and HLA in healthy donors. PCR employed 60 Vbeta and 13 Jbeta primers. Measured with immunoSEQ multiplex PCR; TCRdb has only the in-frame clones, and not every one. This repertoire includes over 20,000 clones. The sample taken for sequencing was PBMCs. These receptors came from a man aged 55 to 70 in good health and CMV-seropositive.

V is TRBV7-9 and J is TRBJ2-5, with unresolved D. V lost 4 bases and J 5 bases, leaving 17 bases between the germline ends. Germline V gene lookup returns CDR1 SEHNR and CDR2 FQNEAQ (reference sequence). This CDR3 is built from 15 residues. The CDR3 here is CASSSLGPDAETQYF. The DNA for the CDR3 is TGTGCCAGCAGCTCCCTGGGCCCCGATGCGGAGACCCAGTACTTC. The variable domain in full, completed from reference TRBV7-9 and TRBJ2-5, reads DTGVSQNPRHKITKRGQNVTFRCDPISEHNRLYWYRQTLGQGPEFLTYFQNEAQLEKSRLLSDRFSAERPKGSFSTLEIQRTEQGDSAMYLCASSSLGPDAETQYFGPGTRLLVL.

The rearrangement joins TRBV6-5 to TRBJ1-5; D perhaps matches TRBD1 (5 bases). Germline V lookup: CDR1 MNHEY, CDR2 SVGAGI. Trimming left V 2 bases short and J 6 bases short, with 8 bases between. The CDR3 is made up of 13 amino acids. Here the CDR3 reads CASSYRGGQPQHF. Written as DNA, the CDR3 is TGTGCCAGCAGTTACAGGGGTGGTCAGCCCCAGCATTTT.

The chain recombines TRBV19 with TRBJ1-2; TRBD1 aligns across 7 bases. Germline assignment: CDR1 LNHDA and CDR2 SQIVND (reference sequence). V trimming: 4 bases; J trimming: 2 bases; junction bases outside the gene matches: 7. The CDR3 extends over 15 amino acids. This chain's CDR3 is CASSRQQGRNYGYTF. The CDR3 DNA is TGTGCCAGTAGTAGACAACAGGGGAGGAACTATGGCTACACCTTC.

The rearrangement joins TRBV25-1 to TRBJ1-1, with D perhaps TRBD1 (6 bases). This CDR3 contains 14 residues. The V gene lost 3 bases and the J gene lost 3 bases, with 11 bases spanning the gap. Germline CDR1 is MGHDK and CDR2 is SYGVNS. CDR3 nucleotide sequence: TGTGCCAGCAGTGACCTTAACAGGGACACTGAAGCTTTCTTT. It encodes CASSDLNRDTEAFF.

The chain carries TRBV30 and TRBJ1-5; D remains unclear. CDR1 and CDR2 (germline): GTSNPN, SVGIG (reference sequence). The CDR3 sequence is 14 residues long. With 0 bases removed from V and 4 bases from J, the gap between germline ends came to 10 bases. The CDR3 coding sequence is TGTGCCTGGAGTGTCGCCTCAGCGAATCAGCCCCAGCATTTT. Its translation is CAWSVASANQPQHF.

V gene TRBV5-1 combines with J gene TRBJ2-3, with 11 bases aligning to TRBD2. From germline, CDR1 is SGHRS and CDR2 YFSETQ. The ends lost 5 bases at V and 4 bases at J; junction bases unmatched: 9. The CDR3 contains 16 residues. DNA for the CDR3: TGCGCCAGCAGTCCCGATAGCGGGAGGGCCGCAGATACGCAGTATTTT. This codes for CASSPDSGRAADTQYF.

The chain has TRBV5-8 and TRBJ2-7; D unclear. In germline, CDR1 is SGHTS, CDR2 YDEGEE. Trimming left V 3 bases short and J 0 bases short, with 7 bases between. The CDR3 totals 13 residues. The CDR3 sequence: CASSSLSSYEQYF. Here the CDR3 DNA reads TGTGCCAGCAGCTCCCTCAGCTCCTACGAGCAGTACTTC.

V and J are TRBV5-1 and TRBJ2-7; possibly TRBD1 for D (6 bases). CDR1 SGHRS and CDR2 YFSETQ come from the germline V gene. V dropped 1 base and J dropped 4 bases, with 21 bases sitting between them. This CDR3 is 17 amino acids long. Written as DNA, the CDR3 is TGCGCCAGCAGCTTGAATAACCGTGACAGGATCGAATACGAGCAGTACTTC. This translates into CASSLNNRDRIEYEQYF.